Reported below is one T cell receptor beta chain. This entry is derived from a study of neurological immune-mediated disorders. This CDR3 spans 13 amino acids. V lost 6 bases and J lost 8, with 14 bases in between. CDR1 and CDR2 from the germline V gene are KGHSH and LQKENI. The team produced cDNA through 5'RACE using 10-nucleotide random UMIs. Each CDR3 protein gets one entry after TCRdb re-called the 5' RACE reads with MiXCR. The profile shows tens of thousands of distinct CDR3 sequences, more than 2% of them singletons. This sequence originates from a man aged 45 to 65 with multiple sclerosis. J is TRBJ2-1 and V is TRBV18, with D hard to call. The sample taken for sequencing was PBMCs. The CDR3 nucleotides are TGTGCCAGCTCTAGAGCAAATGGGGATGAGCAGTTCTTC. It translates to CASSRANGDEQFF. Full variable domain (missing parts from reference TRBV18 and TRBJ2-1): NAGVMQNPRHLVRRRGQEARLRCSPMKGHSHVYWYRQLPEEGLKFMVYLQKENIIDESGMPKERFSAEFPKEGPSILRIQQVVRGDSAAYFCASSRANGDEQFFGPGTRLTVL.